This T cell receptor (beta chain) was sequenced in a study of blood T cell repertoires in COVID-19. As for the study in general: The United States, Italy and Spain provided the acute and convalescent COVID-19 samples.

V shed 5 bases and J shed 4 bases, with 12 bases lying between them. Germline lookup yields CDR1 KGHDR and CDR2 SFDVKD. The CDR3 runs 14 residues. Under the authors' procedure: Estimation of nucleated cell counts was performed using reference gene primer amplification. Only in-frame clones appear in the TCRdb table, and some are missing; sequencing was by immunoSEQ multiplex PCR. The DNA was the basis for D and trimming; V, J and clone size are from that table. This sample has some 130,000 clones, with about 76% found just once. The TCR originated in a woman aged 60-70 years with active or convalescent COVID-19. The sequenced sample was peripheral blood. The V and J genes are TRBV24-1 and TRBJ2-3; a possible D gene is TRBD1 (6 bases). The CDR3 region is CATSAPRQADTQYF. The CDR3 region has the DNA TGTGCCACCAGTGCCCCTCGACAGGCAGATACGCAGTATTTT.